Shown below are 10 T cell receptor beta chains from a single sample sequenced in a study of T-cell reconstitution after alpha-beta-depleted transplantation in children. The TCRbeta library was prepared with unique molecular identifiers. TCRdb ran MiXCR on the PCR reads and lists one entry per CDR3 protein. The sample includes 540,000 or so distinct CDR3 sequences, 23% seen only once; the top ten take roughly 13%. Sample: PBMCs, mostly from graft donor cells, taken 360 days after TCRalphabeta/CD19-depleted stem cell transplant. These TCRs come from a boy under three years old who had a stem cell transplant for acute myeloid leukemia, so the T cells may come from the graft donor.

This clonotype was seen a handful of times. The chain has TRBV5-1 and TRBJ2-7; D perhaps matches TRBD1 (5 bases). The CDR3 spans 15 residues. Trimming stripped 6 bases from V and 3 bases from J, with 19 bases between. Per germline, CDR1 SGHRS and CDR2 YFSETQ. CDR3 protein: CASTTKVRGGYEQYF. The CDR3 DNA reads TGCGCCAGCACCACAAAAGTAAGGGGCGGCTACGAGCAGTACTTC. Based on the CDR3 plus reference TRBV5-1 and TRBJ2-7, the full variable domain is KAGVTQTPRYLIKTRGQQVTLSCSPISGHRSVSWYQQTPGQGLQFLFEYFSETQRNKGNFPGRFSGRQFSNSRSEMNVSTLELGDSALYLCASTTKVRGGYEQYFGPGTRLTVT.

The chain has TRBV4-2 and TRBJ1-1, with 7 nucleotides matching TRBD1. CDR3 length: 15 amino acids. Trimming took 5 bases from V and 1 from J; bases not matched to a gene: 7. The germline V gene has CDR1 LGHNA and CDR2 YNFKEQ. CDR3 sequence reads: CASSDRTGGNTEAFF. For the CDR3, the DNA is TGTGCCAGCAGCGATCGGACAGGCGGGAACACTGAAGCTTTCTTT.

The J gene is TRBJ2-7, the V gene TRBV12-3 or TRBV12-4, with D perhaps TRBD2 (6 bases). The V end was cut by 8 bases, the J end by 3 bases, with 14 bases between. This CDR3 is 13 amino acids long. The CDR3 DNA reads as TGTGCCAGCCAAGTGCGGGGTAACTACGAGCAGTACTTC. Protein sequence: CASQVRGNYEQYF.

This clonotype showed up many times. This chain uses TRBV6-6 with TRBJ2-7, with a possible D match to TRBD1 (6 bases). The germline CDR1 and CDR2 sequences are MNHNY and SVGAGI (reference sequence). The CDR3 length is 13 residues. The V end lost 5 bases, the J end lost 5 bases, and 13 bases lay between the germline ends. The CDR3 nucleotides read TGTGCCAGCAGTCCAACAGGGATCCACGAGCAGTACGTC. It yields the protein CASSPTGIHEQYV.

The chain combines TRBV20-1 with TRBJ1-3, with a possible D match to TRBD1 (5 bases). The germline V gene encodes CDR1 DFQATT and CDR2 SNEGSKA (reference sequence). This CDR3 region has 14 residues. V lost 6 bases and J lost 0, with 12 bases in between. The CDR3 reads CSAQRDSSGNTIYF. The CDR3, as DNA: TGCAGTGCCCAGCGCGACAGCTCTGGAAACACCATATATTTT.

This clonotype was counted a few times. The chain combines TRBV28 with TRBJ2-3; either TRBD1 or TRBD2 may supply D (5 bases each). The CDR3 is made up of 17 amino acids. Germline CDR1 is MDHEN and CDR2 is SYDVKM. V was clipped by 4 bases and J by 2 bases, with 19 bases between them. The CDR3 here is CASSSTRDLDPTDTQYF. The CDR3 DNA reads TGTGCCAGCAGTTCAACCCGGGACCTCGACCCCACAGATACGCAGTATTTT.

V usage is TRBV5-1 and J usage is TRBJ2-3; TRBD2 aligns across 7 bases. Germline values: CDR1 SGHRS, CDR2 YFSETQ. The CDR3 length is 15 residues. Trimming cost V 4 bases and J 4 bases; bases outside gene matches: 9. In DNA form, the CDR3 reads TGCGCCAGCAGCCCGCGGGGGTCTTGGGCAGATACGCAGTATTTT. Its translation: CASSPRGSWADTQYF.

The chain is built from TRBV19 and TRBJ2-1; D ambiguous. The V end lost 1 base, the J end lost 2 bases, and 3 bases lay between the germline ends. Germline CDR1 LNHDA, CDR2 SQIVND (reference sequence). The CDR3 spans 13 residues. CDR3 sequence reads: CASSIGAYNEQFF. The CDR3 DNA reads TGTGCCAGTAGTATAGGGGCCTACAATGAGCAGTTCTTC. Complete variable domain (other parts from reference TRBV19 and TRBJ2-1): DGGITQSPKYLFRKEGQNVTLSCEQNLNHDAMYWYRQDPGQGLRLIYYSQIVNDFQKGDIAEGYSVSREKKESFPLTVTSAQKNPTAFYLCASSIGAYNEQFFGPGTRLTVL.

The sample holds many counts of this clonotype. The chain combines TRBV28 with TRBJ2-3; 9 bases match TRBD2. Germline loops: CDR1 MDHEN, CDR2 SYDVKM. The V and J ends lost 7 bases and 4 bases, in that order; junction bases with no gene match: 18. CDR3 size: 18 residues. CDR3 coding DNA: TGTGCCAGCAACTTTCTCCTCGGGCGGGGGGGAGGGTCAGATACGCAGTATTTT. It codes for CASNFLLGRGGGSDTQYF.

The chain carries TRBV7-9 and TRBJ1-4, with 8 bases that match TRBD1. The V segment lost 5 bases and the J segment 7 bases; nucleotides outside the gene matches: 6. CDR3 length: 14 amino acids. Per the germline V gene, CDR1 is SEHNR and CDR2 is FQNEAQ (reference sequence). CDR3 sequence (DNA): TGTGCCAGCAGCCTGGACAGGGATCCTGAAAAACTGTTTTTT. It translates to CASSLDRDPEKLFF.